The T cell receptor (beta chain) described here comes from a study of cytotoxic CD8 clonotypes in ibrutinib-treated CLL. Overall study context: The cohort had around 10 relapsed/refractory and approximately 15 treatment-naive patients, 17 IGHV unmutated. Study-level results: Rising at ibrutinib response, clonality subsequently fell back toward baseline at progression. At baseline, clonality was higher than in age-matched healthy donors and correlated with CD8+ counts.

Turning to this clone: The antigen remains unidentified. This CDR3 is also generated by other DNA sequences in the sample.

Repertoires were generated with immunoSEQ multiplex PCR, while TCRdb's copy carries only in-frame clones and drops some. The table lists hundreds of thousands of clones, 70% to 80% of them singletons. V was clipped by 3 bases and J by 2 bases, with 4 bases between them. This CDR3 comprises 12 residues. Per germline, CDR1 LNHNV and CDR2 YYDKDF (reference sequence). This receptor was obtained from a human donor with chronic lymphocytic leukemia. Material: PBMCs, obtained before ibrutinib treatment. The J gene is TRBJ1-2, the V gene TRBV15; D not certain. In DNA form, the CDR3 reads TGTGCCACCAGCAGGGACAACTATGGCTACACCTTC. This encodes CATSRDNYGYTF. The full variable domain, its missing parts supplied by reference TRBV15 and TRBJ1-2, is DAMVIQNPRYQVTQFGKPVTLSCSQTLNHNVMYWYQQKSSQAPKLLFHYYDKDFNNEADTPDNFQSRRPNTSFCFLDIRSPGLGDTAMYLCATSRDNYGYTFGSGTRLTVV.